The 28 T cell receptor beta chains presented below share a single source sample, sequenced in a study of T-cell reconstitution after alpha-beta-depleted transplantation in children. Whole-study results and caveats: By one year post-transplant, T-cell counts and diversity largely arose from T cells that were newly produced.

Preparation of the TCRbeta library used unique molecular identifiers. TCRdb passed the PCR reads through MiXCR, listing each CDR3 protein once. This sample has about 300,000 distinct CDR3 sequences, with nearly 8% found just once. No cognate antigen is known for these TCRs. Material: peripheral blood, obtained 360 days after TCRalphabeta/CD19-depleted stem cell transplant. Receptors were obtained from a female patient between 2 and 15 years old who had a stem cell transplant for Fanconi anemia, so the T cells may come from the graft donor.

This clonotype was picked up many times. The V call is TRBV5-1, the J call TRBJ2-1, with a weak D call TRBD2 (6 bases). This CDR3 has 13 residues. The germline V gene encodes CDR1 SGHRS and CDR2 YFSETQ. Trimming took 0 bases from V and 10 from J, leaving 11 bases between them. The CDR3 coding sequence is TGCGCCAGCAGCTTGGTCGCGGAGGGAGAGCAGTTCTTC. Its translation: CASSLVAEGEQFF.

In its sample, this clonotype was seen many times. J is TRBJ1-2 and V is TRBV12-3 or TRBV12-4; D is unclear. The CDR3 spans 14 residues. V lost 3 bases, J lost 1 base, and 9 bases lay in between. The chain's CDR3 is CASSFAVRNYGYTF. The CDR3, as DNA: TGTGCCAGCAGTTTCGCAGTTCGTAACTATGGCTACACCTTC.

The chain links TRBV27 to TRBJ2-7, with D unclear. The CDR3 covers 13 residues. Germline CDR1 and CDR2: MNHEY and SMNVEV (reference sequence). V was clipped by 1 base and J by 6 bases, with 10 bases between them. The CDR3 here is CASSLWENGEQYF. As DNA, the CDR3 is TGTGCCAGCAGTTTATGGGAAAACGGCGAGCAGTACTTC.

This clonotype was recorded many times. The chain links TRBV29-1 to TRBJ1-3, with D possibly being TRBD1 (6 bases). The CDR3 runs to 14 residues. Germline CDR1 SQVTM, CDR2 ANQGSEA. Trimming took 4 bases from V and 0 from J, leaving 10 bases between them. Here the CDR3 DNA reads TGCAGCGTTGGCCCGACAGGCTCTGGAAACACCATATATTTT. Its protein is CSVGPTGSGNTIYF.

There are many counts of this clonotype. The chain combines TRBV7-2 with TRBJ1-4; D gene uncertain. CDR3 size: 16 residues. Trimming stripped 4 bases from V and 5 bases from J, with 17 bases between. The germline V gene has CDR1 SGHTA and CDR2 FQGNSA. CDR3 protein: CASSSAPTVPNEKLFF. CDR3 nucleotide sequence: TGTGCCAGCAGCTCGGCACCCACAGTTCCCAATGAAAAACTGTTTTTT.

For the CDR3, the DNA is TGTGCCAGCAAAGGGGCCATAGGGGAGGCTAACTATGGCTACACCTTC. It yields the protein CASKGAIGEANYGYTF. V and J are TRBV6-2 or TRBV6-3 and TRBJ1-2; a possible D gene is TRBD1 (5 bases). Germline CDR1 and CDR2: MNHEY and SVGEGT. V shed 7 bases and J shed 0 bases, with 18 bases lying between them. The CDR3 consists of 16 residues.

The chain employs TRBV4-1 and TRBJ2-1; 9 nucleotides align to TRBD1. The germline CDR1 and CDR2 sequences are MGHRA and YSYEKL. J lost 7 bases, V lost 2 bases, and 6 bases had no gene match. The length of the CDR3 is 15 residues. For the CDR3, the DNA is TGCGCCAGCAGCCAACCGGGACAGGGTACAAATGAGCAGTTCTTC. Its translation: CASSQPGQGTNEQFF.

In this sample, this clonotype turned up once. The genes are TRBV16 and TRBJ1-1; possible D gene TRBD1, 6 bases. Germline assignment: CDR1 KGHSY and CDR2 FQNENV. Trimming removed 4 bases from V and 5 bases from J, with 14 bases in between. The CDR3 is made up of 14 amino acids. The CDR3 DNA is TGTGCCAGCAGCCCAAATCGCAGGGGAACTGAAGCTTTCTTT. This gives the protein CASSPNRRGTEAFF.

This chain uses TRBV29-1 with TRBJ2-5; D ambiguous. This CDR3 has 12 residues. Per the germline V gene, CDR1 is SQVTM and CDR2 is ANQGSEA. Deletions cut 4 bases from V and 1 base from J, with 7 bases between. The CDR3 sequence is CSVVGIQETQYF. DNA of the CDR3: TGCAGCGTTGTAGGTATCCAAGAGACCCAGTACTTC.

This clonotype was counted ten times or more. The CDR3 protein is CSASDFRYEQYF. The CDR3 region has the DNA TGCAGTGCTAGCGATTTCCGATACGAGCAGTACTTC. The chain is built from TRBV20-1 and TRBJ2-7; D call uncertain. Trimming removed 3 bases from V and 4 bases from J, with 10 bases in between. The CDR3 runs to 12 residues. The germline V gene encodes CDR1 DFQATT and CDR2 SNEGSKA (reference sequence).

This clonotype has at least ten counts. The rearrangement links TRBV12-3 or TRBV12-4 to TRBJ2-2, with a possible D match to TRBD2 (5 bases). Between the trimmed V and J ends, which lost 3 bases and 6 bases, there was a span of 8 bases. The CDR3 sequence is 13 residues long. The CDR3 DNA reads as TGTGCCAGCAGTTTCGCGGGTCCCGGGGAGCTGTTTTTT. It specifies CASSFAGPGELFF.

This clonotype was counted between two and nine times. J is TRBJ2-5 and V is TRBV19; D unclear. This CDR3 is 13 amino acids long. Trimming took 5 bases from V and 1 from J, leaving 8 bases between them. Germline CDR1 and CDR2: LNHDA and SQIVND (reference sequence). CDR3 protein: CASSPHFQETQYF. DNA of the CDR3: TGTGCCAGTAGTCCACACTTCCAAGAGACCCAGTACTTC.

CDR3 nucleotide sequence: TGCGCCAGCAGCCAAGAACCCCGACCCCAAGAGACCCAGTACTTC. This codes for CASSQEPRPQETQYF. The chain recombines TRBV4-1 with TRBJ2-5; no firm D call. The CDR3 is made up of 15 amino acids. Germline V gives CDR1 MGHRA, CDR2 YSYEKL. The V gene lost 0 bases and the J gene lost 1 base, with 9 bases spanning the gap.

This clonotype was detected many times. The CDR3 reads CSARDIGGGTDTQYF. Here the CDR3 DNA reads TGCAGTGCTAGAGATATCGGGGGTGGTACAGATACGCAGTATTTT. The chain is built from TRBV20-1 and TRBJ2-3, with a possible D match to TRBD2 (6 bases). Per germline, CDR1 DFQATT and CDR2 SNEGSKA (reference sequence). CDR3 length: 15 residues. V lost 0 bases and J 3 bases, leaving 13 bases between the germline ends.

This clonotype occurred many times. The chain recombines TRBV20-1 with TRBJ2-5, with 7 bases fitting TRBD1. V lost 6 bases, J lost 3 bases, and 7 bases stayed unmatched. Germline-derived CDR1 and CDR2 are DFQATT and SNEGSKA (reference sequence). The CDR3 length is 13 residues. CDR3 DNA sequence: TGCAGTGCCATCCAAGGGGGCGAAGAGACCCAGTACTTC. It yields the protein CSAIQGGEETQYF.

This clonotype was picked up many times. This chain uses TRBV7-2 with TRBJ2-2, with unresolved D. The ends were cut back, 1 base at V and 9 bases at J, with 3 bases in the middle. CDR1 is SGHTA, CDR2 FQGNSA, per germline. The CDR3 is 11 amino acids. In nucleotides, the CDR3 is TGTGCCAGCAGCTTAGAGTGGGAGCTGTTTTTT. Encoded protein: CASSLEWELFF.

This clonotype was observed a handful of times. The CDR3 DNA sequence: TGTGCCACCAGCAGAGGAGTACTAGCGGCCAATCCCCAAGAGACCCAGTACTTC. Amino acids: CATSRGVLAANPQETQYF. This chain links TRBV15 with TRBJ2-5, with TRBD2 matching over 8 bases. The germline gives CDR1 LNHNV, CDR2 YYDKDF (reference sequence). V lost 1 base and J lost 1; bases outside the gene matches: 11. CDR3 length equals 18 residues. Full variable domain (rest looked up from reference TRBV15 and TRBJ2-5): DAMVIQNPRYQVTQFGKPVTLSCSQTLNHNVMYWYQQKSSQAPKLLFHYYDKDFNNEADTPDNFQSRRPNTSFCFLDIRSPGLGDTAMYLCATSRGVLAANPQETQYFGPGTRLLVL.

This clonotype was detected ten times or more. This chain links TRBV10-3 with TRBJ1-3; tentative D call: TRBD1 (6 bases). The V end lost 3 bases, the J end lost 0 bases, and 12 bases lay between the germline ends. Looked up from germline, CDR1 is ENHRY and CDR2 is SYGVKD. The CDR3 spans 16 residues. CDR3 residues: CAISDPGRGSGNTIYF. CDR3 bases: TGTGCCATCAGTGATCCGGGCAGGGGCTCTGGAAACACCATATATTTT.

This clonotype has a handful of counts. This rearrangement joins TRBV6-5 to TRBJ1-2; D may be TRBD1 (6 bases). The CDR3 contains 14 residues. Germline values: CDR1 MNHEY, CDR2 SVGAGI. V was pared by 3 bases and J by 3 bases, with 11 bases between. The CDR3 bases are TGTGCCAGCAGTTATGGGGGGGGCTACTATGGCTACACCTTC. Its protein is CASSYGGGYYGYTF.

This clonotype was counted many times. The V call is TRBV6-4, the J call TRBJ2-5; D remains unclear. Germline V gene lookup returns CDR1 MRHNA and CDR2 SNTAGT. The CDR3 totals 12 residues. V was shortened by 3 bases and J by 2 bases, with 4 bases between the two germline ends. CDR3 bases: TGTGCCAGCAGTGAGGGGCAAGAGACCCAGTACTTC. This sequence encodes CASSEGQETQYF.

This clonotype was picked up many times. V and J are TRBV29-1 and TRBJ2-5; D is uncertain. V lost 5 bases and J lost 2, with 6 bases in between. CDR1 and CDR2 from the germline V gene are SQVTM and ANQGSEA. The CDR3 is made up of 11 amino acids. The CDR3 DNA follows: TGCAGCGTTTCCGGTCAAGAGACCCAGTACTTC. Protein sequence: CSVSGQETQYF.

The CDR3 is CASSFEGEGLPQETQYF. The CDR3, as DNA: TGTGCCAGCAGTTTTGAGGGGGAGGGCCTCCCCCAAGAGACCCAGTACTTC. This chain connects TRBV28 to TRBJ2-5; tentative D call: TRBD2 (7 bases). CDR1 and CDR2 (germline): MDHEN, SYDVKM. The CDR3 consists of 17 residues. V was trimmed by 3 bases and J by 1 base, leaving 18 bases between them.

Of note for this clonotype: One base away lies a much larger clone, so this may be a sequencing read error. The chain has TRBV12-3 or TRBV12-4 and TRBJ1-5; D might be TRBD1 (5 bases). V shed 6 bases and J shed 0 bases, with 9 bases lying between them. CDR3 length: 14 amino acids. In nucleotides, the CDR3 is TGTGCCAGCAGCCGGGGGGATAGCAATCAGCCCCAGCATTTT. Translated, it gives CASSRGDSNQPQHF.

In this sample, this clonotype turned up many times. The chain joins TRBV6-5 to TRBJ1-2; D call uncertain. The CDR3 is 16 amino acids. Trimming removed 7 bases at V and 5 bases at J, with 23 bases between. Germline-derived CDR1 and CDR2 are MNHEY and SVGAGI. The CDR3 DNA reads TGTGCCAGCACTCCCCCGGGTAGCCGATCTCCGTATGGCTACACCTTC. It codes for CASTPPGSRSPYGYTF.

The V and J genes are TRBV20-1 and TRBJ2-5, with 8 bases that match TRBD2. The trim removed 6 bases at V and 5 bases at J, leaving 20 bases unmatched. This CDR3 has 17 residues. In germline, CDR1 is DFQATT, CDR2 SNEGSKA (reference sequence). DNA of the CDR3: TGCAGTGCCCCATTCATCATAATAGCGGGAAGGTCTGAGACCCAGTACTTC. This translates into CSAPFIIIAGRSETQYF.

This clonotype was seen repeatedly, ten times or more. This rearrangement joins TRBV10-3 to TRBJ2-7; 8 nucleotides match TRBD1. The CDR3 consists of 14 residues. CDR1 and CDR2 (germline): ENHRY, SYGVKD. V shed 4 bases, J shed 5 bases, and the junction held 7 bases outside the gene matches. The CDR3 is CAISGTGYGDEQYF. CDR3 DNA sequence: TGTGCCATCAGTGGGACAGGGTATGGGGACGAGCAGTACTTC.

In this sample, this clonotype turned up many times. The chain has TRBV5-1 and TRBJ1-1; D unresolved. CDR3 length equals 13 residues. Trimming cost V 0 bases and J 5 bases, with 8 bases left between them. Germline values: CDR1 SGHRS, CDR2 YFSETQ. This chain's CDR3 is CASSLGRETEAFF. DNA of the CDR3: TGCGCCAGCAGCTTGGGAAGGGAAACTGAAGCTTTCTTT.

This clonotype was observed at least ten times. The CDR3 DNA reads TGTGCCAGCCGACAGGGGTCTGGAAACACCATATATTTT. Its translation: CASRQGSGNTIYF. The J gene is TRBJ1-3, the V gene TRBV12-3 or TRBV12-4, with 8 bases aligning to TRBD1. CDR3 length: 13 residues. J was trimmed by 1 base and V by 8 bases; bases with no gene match: 1.